This T cell receptor beta chain was obtained from a study of T cells expressing NK-cell markers. Study-level information: It was sorted CD3+CD56-NKG2C+, CD3+CD56+NKG2C- and CD3+CD56+NKG2C+ T cells that provided the TCR beta repertoires. Seropositivity for HCMV was found in seven of the eight sequenced donors, with one seronegative.

On this clonotype itself: Antigen: not known.

The germline V gene has CDR1 SGHTA and CDR2 FQGNSA. The length of the CDR3 is 15 residues. Study findings and constraints: The CD3+CD56-NKG2C+ fraction of a few donors was likewise dominated by these clonotypes.

TCRdb re-called the 5' RACE reads and gives one entry per CDR3 protein, without DNA. The table for this sample gives 120,000 to 150,000 distinct CDR3 sequences. This chain links TRBV7-2 with TRBJ2-5; the TCRdb D gene call, TRBD1, has no DNA to confirm it. Material for sequencing was blood T cells: a sorted CD56 or NKG2C T cell subset, CD4+ or CD8+ T cells, or bulk PBMC T cells (not recorded which). The source is a man younger than 35 in good health. The CDR3 protein is CASSWGGGQQETQYF.